Sequencing of this TCR beta chain was carried out in a study of radiation and T cells in renal cell carcinoma. Whole-study context: Nephrectomy followed 15 Gy stereotactic body radiation by 4 weeks. Study results and limitations: Top tumor clonotypes rose in blood 2 weeks post-radiation, then contracted.

A single count supports this clone. Its antigen is not known. Time point here: blood 2 weeks post-SBRT. Treatment noted: 15 Gy SBRT to primary tumor, nephrectomy 4 weeks later. After SBRT, blood was collected at 2 and 4 weeks, plus baseline. Clones were sequenced by immunoSEQ multiplex PCR, and TCRdb holds only the in-frame ones, with some missing. Among roughly 120,000 clones listed, roughly 77% were seen once. Looked up from germline, CDR1 is SGHDT and CDR2 is YYEEEE. V dropped 0 bases and J dropped 5 bases, with 11 bases sitting between them. The CDR3 is 14 amino acids. The specimen was blood, collected from a patient whose treatment included radiotherapy and nephrectomy. The sequence was collected from a woman aged 55-75 years with renal cell carcinoma. V is TRBV5-6 and J is TRBJ1-1; D is unclear. The CDR3 DNA sequence: TGTGCCAGCAGCTTGGTAACGGCGAGGACTGAAGCTTTCTTT. Protein sequence: CASSLVTARTEAFF.